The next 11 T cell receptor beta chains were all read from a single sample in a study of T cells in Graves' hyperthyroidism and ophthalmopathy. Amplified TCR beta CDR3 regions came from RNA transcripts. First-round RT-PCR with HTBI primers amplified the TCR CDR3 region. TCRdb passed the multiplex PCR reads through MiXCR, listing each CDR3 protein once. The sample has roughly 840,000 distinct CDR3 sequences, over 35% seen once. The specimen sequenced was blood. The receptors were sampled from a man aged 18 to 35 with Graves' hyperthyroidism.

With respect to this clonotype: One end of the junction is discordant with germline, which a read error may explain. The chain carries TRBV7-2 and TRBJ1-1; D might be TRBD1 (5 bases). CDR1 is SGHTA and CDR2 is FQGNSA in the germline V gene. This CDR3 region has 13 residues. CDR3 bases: TGTGCCAGCAGTTTAGGGGCGGAGACTGAAGCTTTCTTT. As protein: CASSLGAETEAFF.

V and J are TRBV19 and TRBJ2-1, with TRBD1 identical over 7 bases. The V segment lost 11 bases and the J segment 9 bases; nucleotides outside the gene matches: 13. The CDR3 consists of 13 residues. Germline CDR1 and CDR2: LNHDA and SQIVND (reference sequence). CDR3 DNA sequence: TGTGCCGCAGGGGGATACTTAGATTTTGAGCAGTTCTTC. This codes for CAAGGYLDFEQFF.

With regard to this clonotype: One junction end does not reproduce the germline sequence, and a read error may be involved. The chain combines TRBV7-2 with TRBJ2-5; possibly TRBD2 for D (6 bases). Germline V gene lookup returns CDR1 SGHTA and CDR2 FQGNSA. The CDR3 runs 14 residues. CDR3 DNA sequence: TGTGCCAGCGGCTTAGATCTGGGGGGTGAGACCCAGTACTTC. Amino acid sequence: CASGLDLGGETQYF.

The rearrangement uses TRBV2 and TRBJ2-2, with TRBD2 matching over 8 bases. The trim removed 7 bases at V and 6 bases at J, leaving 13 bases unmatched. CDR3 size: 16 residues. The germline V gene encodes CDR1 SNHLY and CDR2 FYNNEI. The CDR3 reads CASTPPGLGPPGELFF. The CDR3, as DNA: TGTGCCAGCACCCCTCCGGGACTAGGCCCCCCCGGGGAGCTGTTTTTT.

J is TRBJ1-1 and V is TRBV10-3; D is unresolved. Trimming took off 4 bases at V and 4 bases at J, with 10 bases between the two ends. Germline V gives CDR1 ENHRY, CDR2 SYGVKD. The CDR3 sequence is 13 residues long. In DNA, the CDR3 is TGTGCCATCAGTGCAGGAGGGATCACTGAAGCTTTCTTT. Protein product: CAISAGGITEAFF.

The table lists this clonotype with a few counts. CDR3 nucleotide sequence: TGTGCCAGTAGTATCCCCGGGGGGGAAGAGACCCAGTACTTC. It yields the protein CASSIPGGEETQYF. This chain uses TRBV19 with TRBJ2-5; 8 bases agree with TRBD2. CDR3 length equals 14 residues. Germline CDR1 reads LNHDA; CDR2 reads SQIVND (reference sequence). With 3 bases clipped from V and 3 bases from J, the junction kept 3 bases outside the gene matches.

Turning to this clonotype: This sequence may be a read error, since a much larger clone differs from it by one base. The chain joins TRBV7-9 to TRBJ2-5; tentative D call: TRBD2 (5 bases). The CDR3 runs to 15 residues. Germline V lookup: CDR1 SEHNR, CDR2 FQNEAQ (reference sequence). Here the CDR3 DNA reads TGTGCCAGCAGCTTATCAGCGGTCGTGCGAGAGGCCCAGTACTTC. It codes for CASSLSAVVREAQYF.

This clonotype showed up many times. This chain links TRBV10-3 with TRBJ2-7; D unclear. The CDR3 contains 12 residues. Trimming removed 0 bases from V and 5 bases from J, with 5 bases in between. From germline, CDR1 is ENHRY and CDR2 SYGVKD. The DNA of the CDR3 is TGTGCCATCAGTGAGTCGCCAAACGAGCAGTACTTC. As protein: CAISESPNEQYF.

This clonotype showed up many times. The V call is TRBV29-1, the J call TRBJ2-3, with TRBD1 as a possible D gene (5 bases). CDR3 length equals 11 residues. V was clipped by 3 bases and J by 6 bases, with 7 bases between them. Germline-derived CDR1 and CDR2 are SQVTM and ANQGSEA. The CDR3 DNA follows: TGCAGCGTTGAGAAGGGGGATACGCAGTATTTT. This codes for CSVEKGDTQYF.

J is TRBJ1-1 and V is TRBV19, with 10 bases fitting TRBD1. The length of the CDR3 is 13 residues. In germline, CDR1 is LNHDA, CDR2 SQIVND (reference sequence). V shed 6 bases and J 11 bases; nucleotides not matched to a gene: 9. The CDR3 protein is CASSPPGTGDAFF. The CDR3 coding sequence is TGTGCCAGTAGCCCCCCCGGGACAGGGGATGCTTTCTTT.

CDR3 bases: TGTGCCAGTAGTAAGGGGACAGGGGTGTCTGGCTACACCTTC. Its protein product is CASSKGTGVSGYTF. The V call is TRBV19, the J call TRBJ1-2, with 10 nucleotides matching TRBD1. V trimming: 4 bases; J trimming: 7 bases; junction bases outside the gene matches: 6. The CDR3 has 14 residues. Germline assignment: CDR1 LNHDA and CDR2 SQIVND (reference sequence).